This is a list of T cell receptor beta chains from one sample in a study of T cell responses to AZD1222 COVID-19 vaccine. Method: immunoSEQ multiplex PCR; TCRdb's copy keeps in-frame clones and lacks some. Of some 190,000 clones listed, roughly 94% are singletons. The material sequenced was peripheral blood, taken 28 days after the second dose of the MenACWY control vaccine. The origin of the receptors is an adult who received the MenACWY meningococcal vaccine as a control. CDR3s include the opening cysteine and the closing phenylalanine or tryptophan. The order of the fields is clone size, J gene, D gene, V gene, CDR3 protein, CDR3 DNA. A D gene is named only where the DNA matches it firmly. Clone size appears in some rows only: once, few, many, or a class for an expanded clone.

. TRBJ2-7 TRBD2 TRBV5-6 CASSLLDLAEHYEQYF TGTGCCAGCAGCTTGCTTGACCTAGCGGAACACTACGAGCAGTACTTC
once TRBJ2-7 . TRBV7-9 CASSLVTAEQYF TGTGCCAGCAGCTTAGTTACGGCCGAGCAGTACTTC
. TRBJ2-2 . TRBV2 CASRLEGQPNTGELFF TGTGCCAGCAGATTGGAAGGACAGCCGAACACCGGGGAGCTGTTTTTT
. TRBJ1-3 . TRBV9 CASSVGRGAFGNTIYF TGTGCCAGCAGCGTAGGTAGGGGGGCCTTTGGAAACACCATATATTTT
. TRBJ2-3 . TRBV9 CASSVNLGQTTDTQYF TGTGCCAGCAGCGTAAATCTGGGGCAGACCACAGATACGCAGTATTTT
. TRBJ2-3 TRBD2 TRBV4-1 CASSQDEGGSTDTQYF TGCGCCAGCAGCCAAGACGAGGGAGGGAGCACAGATACGCAGTATTTT
. TRBJ1-2 . TRBV19 CASSINSFYGYTF TGTGCCAGTAGTATTAACAGCTTCTATGGCTACACCTTC
. TRBJ1-6 . TRBV28 CASSQNSPLHF TGTGCCAGCAGCCAAAATTCACCCCTCCACTTT
. TRBJ2-1 TRBD2 TRBV7-2 CASSTGLAEQFF TGTGCCAGCAGCACAGGACTAGCGGAGCAGTTCTTC
. TRBJ1-2 TRBD1 TRBV25-1 CASAPGQGNYGYTF TGTGCCAGCGCCCCGGGACAGGGGAACTATGGCTACACCTTC
. TRBJ2-2 TRBD1 TRBV4-1 CASSQDQQGKTGELFF TGCGCCAGCAGCCAAGATCAACAGGGGAAGACCGGGGAGCTGTTTTTT
. TRBJ2-1 TRBD2 TRBV24-1 CATSDLAGPRNNEQFF TGTGCCACCAGTGATTTAGCGGGGCCCCGAAACAATGAGCAGTTCTTC
. TRBJ2-7 TRBD1 TRBV6-5 CASSHPDRGYEQYF TGTGCCAGCAGTCACCCAGACAGGGGCTACGAGCAGTACTTC
once TRBJ1-5 . TRBV18 CASSGQDSISGNQPQHF TGTGCCAGCTCAGGGCAGGATAGCATATCAGGCAATCAGCCCCAGCATTTT
. TRBJ1-2 . TRBV7-9 CASSFLPQDSNYGYTF TGTGCCAGCAGCTTCTTACCACAGGACTCTAACTATGGCTACACCTTC
. TRBJ1-1 . TRBV6-2/TRBV6-3 CASSYRQGVLNTEAFF TGTGCCAGCAGTTACCGGCAGGGTGTGTTGAACACTGAAGCTTTCTTT
. TRBJ1-1 . TRBV5-1 CASSFKGPLNTEAFF TGCGCCAGCAGCTTCAAAGGACCCCTGAACACTGAAGCTTTCTTT
. TRBJ2-2 TRBD2 TRBV7-2 CASSLVAGPSRTGELFF TGTGCCAGCAGCTTAGTAGCGGGGCCAAGTAGGACCGGGGAGCTGTTTTTT
once TRBJ1-1 . TRBV30 CAWTRFRAEAFF TGTGCCTGGACCCGGTTTCGGGCTGAAGCTTTCTTT
. TRBJ2-1 TRBD2 TRBV9 CASTRGLAGANEQFF TGTGCCAGCACCCGAGGACTAGCGGGGGCCAATGAGCAGTTCTTC
few TRBJ2-7 TRBD1 TRBV15 CATSRDRGQGQYF TGTGCCACCAGCAGAGATCGGGGACAGGGCCAGTACTTC
. TRBJ2-1 . TRBV30 CAWSGGSRNEQFF TGTGCCTGGAGTGGGGGTAGCCGCAATGAGCAGTTCTTC
. TRBJ1-2 TRBD1 TRBV6-6 CASTLQGDYGYTF TGTGCCAGCACTCTACAGGGGGATTATGGCTACACCTTC
few TRBJ2-7 TRBD2 TRBV25-1 CASVGTSGYEQYF TGTGCCAGCGTAGGGACTAGCGGGTACGAGCAGTACTTC
. TRBJ2-1 TRBD2 TRBV7-9 CASSFSSREGQNEQFF TGTGCCAGCAGCTTTTCTTCGCGGGAGGGCCAGAATGAGCAGTTCTTC
. TRBJ1-1 TRBD1 TRBV5-1 CASSPRDRAWTEAFF TGCGCCAGCAGCCCGAGGGACAGGGCATGGACTGAAGCTTTCTTT